The 16 T cell receptor beta chains given below trace back to one sample, sequenced in a study of cytomegalovirus exposure and HLA in healthy donors. The PCR contained 60 Vbeta and 13 Jbeta primers. The repertoire was sequenced with immunoSEQ multiplex PCR; TCRdb's copy has only in-frame clones and lacks some. Here the sample table reports fewer than 70,000 clones. The sequencing input was PBMCs. The receptors here all came from a woman in her late teens or twenties in good health and CMV-seronegative.

J is TRBJ2-3 and V is TRBV9, with 7 bases that match TRBD1. Germline CDR1 and CDR2: SGDLS and YYNGEE. CDR3 length: 16 amino acids. V gave up 2 bases and J gave up 3 bases; unmatched junction bases: 9. The CDR3 sequence: CASSVPRTGVTDTQYF. Written as DNA, the CDR3 is TGTGCCAGCAGCGTCCCCCGCACAGGGGTAACAGATACGCAGTATTTT.

The chain links TRBV25-1 to TRBJ2-5, with D perhaps matching TRBD2 (6 bases). The DNA end favors TRBJ2-7, so the J call may be wrong. The CDR3 sequence is 18 residues long. Germline loops: CDR1 MGHDK, CDR2 SYGVNS. The CDR3 loop reads CASSELGRGGESSYEQYF. In DNA form, the CDR3 reads TGTGCCAGCAGTGAATTGGGGCGGGGCGGCGAGAGCTCCTACGAGCAGTACTTC.

The chain has TRBV5-1 and TRBJ2-7, with 8 nucleotides matching TRBD2. Germline V lookup: CDR1 SGHRS, CDR2 YFSETQ. Unmatched junction bases numbered 6, after V lost 0 bases and J lost 7 bases. This CDR3 contains 14 residues. The CDR3 is CASSLASGGEEQYF. CDR3 coding DNA: TGCGCCAGCAGCTTGGCGAGCGGGGGTGAAGAGCAGTACTTC.

As DNA, the CDR3 is TGTGCCAGCAGCGTAGAAGGACTAGCGGGGAATGAGCAGTTCTTC. It specifies CASSVEGLAGNEQFF. V gene TRBV9 combines with J gene TRBJ2-1; 12 bases fit TRBD2. Trimming at V came to 0 bases and at J to 7 bases, leaving 2 bases not matched to a gene. CDR1 SGDLS and CDR2 YYNGEE come from the germline V gene. The CDR3 covers 15 residues. Variable domain in full (rest from reference TRBV9 and TRBJ2-1): DSGVTQTPKHLITATGQRVTLRCSPRSGDLSVYWYQQSLDQGLQFLIQYYNGEERAKGNILERFSAQQFPDLHSELNLSSLELGDSALYFCASSVEGLAGNEQFFGPGTRLTVL.

This chain connects TRBV6-5 to TRBJ2-5; D might be TRBD2 (6 bases). The germline CDR1 and CDR2 sequences are MNHEY and SVGAGI. CDR3 length: 15 amino acids. The germline V and J ends were trimmed by 8 bases and 5 bases, with 21 bases remaining between them. The CDR3 nucleotides read TGTGCCAGCGGCCCCGCGTGGGGGGACTTGGAGACCCAGTACTTC. It specifies CASGPAWGDLETQYF.

The V gene is TRBV6-5, the J gene TRBJ2-1; 11 bases line up with TRBD2. J was trimmed by 5 bases and V by 6 bases; bases with no gene match: 3. The germline CDR1 and CDR2 sequences are MNHEY and SVGAGI. The CDR3 extends over 14 amino acids. The CDR3, as DNA: TGTGCCAGCAGCACTAGCGGGAGAAACAATGAGCAGTTCTTC. This encodes CASSTSGRNNEQFF.

The chain recombines TRBV18 with TRBJ2-1; the match to TRBD2 covers 7 bases. The CDR3 is 16 residues long. Germline CDR1 is KGHSH and CDR2 is LQKENI. Trimming at V came to 3 bases and at J to 2 bases, leaving 7 bases not matched to a gene. Here the CDR3 DNA reads TGTGCCAGCTCACCCCCAAGCGGGGCCACCTACAATGAGCAGTTCTTC. Protein: CASSPPSGATYNEQFF.

The chain has TRBV2 and TRBJ1-2, with D possibly being TRBD1 (6 bases). V shed 6 bases and J shed 4 bases, with 15 bases lying between them. The CDR3 is 14 residues long. CDR1 and CDR2 from the germline V gene are SNHLY and FYNNEI. The CDR3 bases are TGTGCCAGCAGCGTGGACAGCGCTAGCTATGGCTACACCTTC. This encodes CASSVDSASYGYTF.

CDR3 loop: CSVDGLAVYNEQFF. As DNA, the CDR3 is TGCAGCGTTGATGGACTAGCGGTCTACAATGAGCAGTTCTTC. The J gene is TRBJ2-1, the V gene TRBV29-1; TRBD2 agrees at 10 bases. Germline V gene sequence: CDR1 SQVTM, CDR2 ANQGSEA. J lost 3 bases, V lost 3 bases, and 2 bases had no gene match. The CDR3 contains 14 residues.

The chain uses TRBV7-8 and TRBJ1-1; D is uncertain. The CDR3 totals 12 residues. The V end lost 2 bases, the J end lost 7 bases, and 8 bases lay between the germline ends. Germline V lookup: CDR1 SGHVS, CDR2 FQNEAQ. CDR3 loop: CASSLYGGEAFF. Here the CDR3 DNA reads TGTGCCAGCAGCTTATACGGTGGTGAAGCTTTCTTT.

The CDR3 DNA reads TGTGCCAGCAGCGTAAGGACTGCCCAAAGTGGCGAGCAGTACTTC. It translates to CASSVRTAQSGEQYF. This chain joins TRBV11-3 and TRBJ2-7, with a weak D call TRBD2 (5 bases). The CDR3 runs 15 residues. V was pared by 5 bases and J by 6 bases, with 20 bases between. Germline V lookup: CDR1 SGHNT, CDR2 YENEEA.

The chain carries TRBV30 and TRBJ1-2; 8 bases line up with TRBD1. V lost 5 bases and J lost 3; bases outside the gene matches: 8. The CDR3 length is 14 residues. Germline CDR1 is GTSNPN and CDR2 is SVGIG (reference sequence). The CDR3 nucleotides read TGTGCCTGGGAGGCAGGGGGCGCTTACTATGGCTACACCTTC. Translating gives CAWEAGGAYYGYTF.

This chain joins TRBV11-2 and TRBJ2-7, with D perhaps matching TRBD1 (5 bases). The V and J ends lost 0 bases and 1 base respectively, with 13 bases between them. The germline CDR1 and CDR2 sequences are SGHAT and FQNNGV. CDR3 length: 16 residues. In DNA, the CDR3 is TGTGCCAGCAGCTTAGAGGACATCAATCTTTCCTACGAGCAGTACTTC. Amino acid sequence: CASSLEDINLSYEQYF.

The chain uses TRBV9 and TRBJ2-3, with TRBD2 matching over 9 bases. After removal of 3 bases from V and 5 bases from J, the junction contained 7 bases not matched to a gene. Germline CDR1 SGDLS, CDR2 YYNGEE. The CDR3 totals 15 residues. CDR3 loop: CASSAGLAEGDTQYF. CDR3 nucleotides: TGTGCCAGCAGCGCGGGACTAGCAGAGGGAGATACGCAGTATTTT.

V and J are TRBV5-6 and TRBJ2-2, with a possible D match to TRBD2 (6 bases). Trimming cost V 4 bases and J 4 bases, with 8 bases left between them. The V gene's germline CDR1 is SGHDT and CDR2 YYEEEE. The CDR3 runs 13 residues. CDR3 nucleotide sequence: TGTGCCAGCAGCCTCGGGGGCACCGGGGAGCTGTTTTTT. It specifies CASSLGGTGELFF.

V is TRBV30 and J is TRBJ2-2; 9 bases match TRBD1. The CDR3 totals 16 residues. Germline V gene data show CDR1 as GTSNPN and CDR2 as SVGIG (reference sequence). V dropped 3 bases and J dropped 4; count of bases not matched to a gene: 9. The CDR3 DNA reads as TGTGCCTGGAGCCTCTACAGGGGGCACGGCACCGGGGAGCTGTTTTTT. Encoded protein: CAWSLYRGHGTGELFF.